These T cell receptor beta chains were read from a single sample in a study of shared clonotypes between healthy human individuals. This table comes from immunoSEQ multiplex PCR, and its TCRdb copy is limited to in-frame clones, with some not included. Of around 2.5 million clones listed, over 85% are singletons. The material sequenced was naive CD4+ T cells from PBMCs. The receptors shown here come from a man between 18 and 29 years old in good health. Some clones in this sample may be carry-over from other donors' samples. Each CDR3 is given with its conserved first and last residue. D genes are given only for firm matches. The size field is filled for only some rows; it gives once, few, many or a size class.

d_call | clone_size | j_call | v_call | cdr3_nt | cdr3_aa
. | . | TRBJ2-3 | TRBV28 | TGTGCCAGCGGGATCAACAGGAGAAGTACGCAGTATTTT | CASGINRRSTQYF
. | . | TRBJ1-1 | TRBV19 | TGTGCCAGTAGTCGCTACTCGGACCAGACCCAAGCTTTCTTT | CASSRYSDQTQAFF
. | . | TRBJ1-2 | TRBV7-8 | TGTGCCAGCAGCTTAGTTGGTGTGGATTCGAACTATGGCTACACCTTC | CASSLVGVDSNYGYTF
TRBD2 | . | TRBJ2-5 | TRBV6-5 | TGTGCCAGCAGTTACGGTGGACTAGCCTTGGAGACCCAGTACTTC | CASSYGGLALETQYF
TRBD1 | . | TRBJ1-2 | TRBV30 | TGTGCCTGGAGTCCCAGGGGGCTTCCCTATGGCTACACCTTC | CAWSPRGLPYGYTF
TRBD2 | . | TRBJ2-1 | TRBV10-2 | TGCGCCAGCAGTGCCTACGGGAGGGCCGTTTACAATGAGCAGTTCTTC | CASSAYGRAVYNEQFF
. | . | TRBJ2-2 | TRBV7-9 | TGTGCCAGCAGCTTAGACTTTTCGTCGAACACCGGGGAGCTGTTTTTT | CASSLDFSSNTGELFF
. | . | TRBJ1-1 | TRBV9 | TGTGCCAGCAGCGGTCCGGGTAGAGGGGATCGCGCTTTCTTT | CASSGPGRGDRAFF
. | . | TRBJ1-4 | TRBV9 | TGTGCCAGCAGAACCCTTTACAGGGCTCATAATGAAAAACTGTTTTTT | CASRTLYRAHNEKLFF
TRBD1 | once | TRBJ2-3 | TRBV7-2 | TGTGCCAGCAGCCCCCGGGACAGGAGCACAGATACGCAGTATTTT | CASSPRDRSTDTQYF
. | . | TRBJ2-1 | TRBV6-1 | TGTGCCAGCAGTGAAGTCTTGGGGATCTGGAGCAATGAGCAGTTCTTC | CASSEVLGIWSNEQFF
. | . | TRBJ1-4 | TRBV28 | TGTGCCAGCAGTGTACCTAGGGTTGGAGAAAAACTGTTTTTT | CASSVPRVGEKLFF
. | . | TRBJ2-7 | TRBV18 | TGTGCCAGCTCACCAGGATCTTTCTACGAGCAGTACTTC | CASSPGSFYEQYF
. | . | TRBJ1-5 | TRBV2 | TGTGCCAGCAGTGAGCCCAACCAGCCCCAGCATTTT | CASSEPNQPQHF
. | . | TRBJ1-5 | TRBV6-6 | TGTGCCAGCAGTTCCGCCGACAACATCGGCAATCAGCCCCAGCATTTT | CASSSADNIGNQPQHF
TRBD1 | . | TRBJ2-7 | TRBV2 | TGTGCCAGCAGTGAGATGGGACAGGTCCCCTCCGAGCAGTACTTC | CASSEMGQVPSEQYF
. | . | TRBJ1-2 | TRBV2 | TGTGCCAGCAGTCCTCAGGCCCTAGCTAACTATGGCTACACCTTC | CASSPQALANYGYTF
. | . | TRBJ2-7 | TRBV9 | TGTGCCAGCAGCGAGGGGTACGGGACCTTCTACGAGCAGTACTTC | CASSEGYGTFYEQYF
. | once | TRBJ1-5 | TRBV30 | TGTGCCTGGAGTCCCACCCGGACATTCAATCAGCCCCAGCATTTT | CAWSPTRTFNQPQHF
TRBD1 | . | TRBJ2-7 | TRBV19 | TGTGCCAGTAGTAGGAGGGACAGGGAATACGAGCAGTACTTC | CASSRRDREYEQYF
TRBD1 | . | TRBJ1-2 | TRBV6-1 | TGTGCCAGCAGTGTACAGGGGGCTCCCGGGAAATATGGCTACACCTTC | CASSVQGAPGKYGYTF
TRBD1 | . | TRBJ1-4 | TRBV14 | TGTGCCAGCAGCCCGTGGACAGGGGCAGCAACTAATGAAAAACTGTTTTTT | CASSPWTGAATNEKLFF